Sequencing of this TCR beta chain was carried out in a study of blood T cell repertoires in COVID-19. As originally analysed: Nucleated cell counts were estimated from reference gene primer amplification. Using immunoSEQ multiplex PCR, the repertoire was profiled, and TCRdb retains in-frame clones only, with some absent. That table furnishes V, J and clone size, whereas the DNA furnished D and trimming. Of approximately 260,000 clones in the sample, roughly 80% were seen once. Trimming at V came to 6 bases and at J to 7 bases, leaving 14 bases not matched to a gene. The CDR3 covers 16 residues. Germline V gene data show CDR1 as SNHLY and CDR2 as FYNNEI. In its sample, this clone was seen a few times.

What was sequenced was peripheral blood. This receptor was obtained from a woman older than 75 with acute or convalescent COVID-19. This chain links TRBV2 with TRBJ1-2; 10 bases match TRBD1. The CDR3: CASSMITGTGALGYTF. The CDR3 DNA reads TGTGCCAGCAGCATGATTACCGGGACAGGGGCTCTTGGCTACACCTTC.